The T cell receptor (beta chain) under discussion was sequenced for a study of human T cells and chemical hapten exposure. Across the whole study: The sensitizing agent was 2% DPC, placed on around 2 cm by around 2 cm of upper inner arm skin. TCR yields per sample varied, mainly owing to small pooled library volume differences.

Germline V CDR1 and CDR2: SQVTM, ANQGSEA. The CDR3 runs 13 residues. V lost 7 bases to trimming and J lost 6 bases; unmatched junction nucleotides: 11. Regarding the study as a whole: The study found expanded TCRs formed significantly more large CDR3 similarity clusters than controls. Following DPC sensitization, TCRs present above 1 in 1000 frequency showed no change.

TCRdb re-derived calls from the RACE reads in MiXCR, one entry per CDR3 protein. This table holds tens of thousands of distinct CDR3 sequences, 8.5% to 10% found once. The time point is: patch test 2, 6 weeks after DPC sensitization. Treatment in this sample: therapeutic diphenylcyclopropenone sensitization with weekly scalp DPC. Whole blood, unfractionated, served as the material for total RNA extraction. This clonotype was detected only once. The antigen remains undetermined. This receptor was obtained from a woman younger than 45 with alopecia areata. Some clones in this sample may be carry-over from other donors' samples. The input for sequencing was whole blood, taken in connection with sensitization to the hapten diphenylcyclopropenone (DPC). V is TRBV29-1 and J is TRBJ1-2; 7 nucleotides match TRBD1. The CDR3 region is CSGGQKDFDGYTF. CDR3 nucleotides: TGCAGCGGGGGACAGAAGGATTTCGATGGCTACACCTTC.